This T cell receptor beta chain came from a study of T cell responses to AZD1222 COVID-19 vaccine. Findings and limits, study-wide: An increase in Spike-specific TCR breadth and depth was observed after two AZD1222 doses.

Assay used: immunoSEQ multiplex PCR; TCRdb lists only in-frame clones, some missing. The top ten clones hold about 5% of a sample with more than 95,000 clones, about 90% of them seen once. Trimming removed 5 bases from V and 5 bases from J, with 18 bases in between. From germline, CDR1 is SGHVS and CDR2 FNYEAQ. The CDR3 runs to 15 residues. Details on this clone: Antigen specificity is unknown.

Sample: peripheral blood, taken on day 0 of AZD1222 vaccination. The chain joins TRBV7-6 to TRBJ1-1, with D possibly TRBD1 on 6 matching bases. The sequence came from an adult in good health. CDR3 sequence reads: CASSARLGARTEAFF. The CDR3 DNA is TGTGCCAGCAGCGCACGGTTGGGGGCGCGAACTGAAGCTTTCTTT.